The 18 T cell receptor beta chains in this list originate from one sample, sequenced in a study of T cells after yellow fever vaccination. MiXCR, run by TCRdb on the 5' RACE reads, gives a single entry per CDR3 protein. The sample lists about 320,000 distinct CDR3 sequences, over 8.5% occurring once. The sample was CD4+ T cells sorted from PBMCs, taken 45 days after the yellow fever booster vaccination. These receptors were obtained from a man aged 18 to 29 who received the YFV17D yellow fever vaccine.

This clonotype came up a few times. This chain joins TRBV6-6 and TRBJ1-3; TRBD1 might be the D (5 bases). V lost 1 base to trimming and J lost 3 bases, with 7 bases between them. The CDR3 has 14 amino acids. Germline-derived CDR1 and CDR2 are MNHNY and SVGAGI (reference sequence). The CDR3 is CASSYWGGGNTIYF. The CDR3 DNA follows: TGTGCCAGCAGTTACTGGGGGGGTGGAAACACCATATATTTT.

This chain's CDR3 is CASSQTTGGTLNTEAFF. CDR3 nucleotides: TGTGCCAGCAGCCAAACAACAGGGGGGACATTGAACACTGAAGCTTTCTTT. The rearrangement links TRBV7-3 to TRBJ1-1; 8 bases are a match to TRBD1. The V segment lost 5 bases and the J segment 0 bases; nucleotides outside the gene matches: 11. This CDR3 comprises 17 residues. Germline V gene data show CDR1 as SGHTA and CDR2 as FQGTGA.

This sequence joins TRBV5-1 and TRBJ2-3; 8 bases fit TRBD2. The CDR3 has 18 amino acids. The V and J ends lost 0 bases and 0 bases, in that order; junction bases with no gene match: 9. Germline values: CDR1 SGHRS, CDR2 YFSETQ. The CDR3 reads CASSLARSGGPSTDTQYF. The CDR3, as DNA: TGCGCCAGCAGCTTGGCCCGGAGCGGGGGTCCTAGCACAGATACGCAGTATTTT.

This clonotype has more than one count but fewer than ten. V usage is TRBV6-1 and J usage is TRBJ2-1; 7 bases map to TRBD2. V dropped 5 bases and J dropped 7; count of bases not matched to a gene: 8. Germline CDR1 is MNHNS and CDR2 is SASEGT. The CDR3 loop spans 14 amino acids. The CDR3 DNA is TGTGCCAGCAGTTGGACTAGGGGAATAAATGAGCAGTTCTTC. Its translation is CASSWTRGINEQFF.

This clonotype was detected a few times. The chain uses TRBV4-2 and TRBJ1-3, with D perhaps TRBD1 (6 bases). CDR1 and CDR2 from the germline V gene are LGHNA and YNFKEQ. This CDR3 region has 15 residues. V lost 0 bases, J lost 5 bases, and 11 bases lay in between. Written as DNA, the CDR3 is TGTGCCAGCAGCCAAGAAGGAACAGGGAGAAACACCATATATTTT. Translating it yields CASSQEGTGRNTIYF.

The rearrangement joins TRBV28 to TRBJ1-5, with TRBD1 matching 10 bases. The V and J ends lost 7 bases and 7 bases, in that order; junction bases with no gene match: 4. The germline CDR1 and CDR2 sequences are MDHEN and SYDVKM. CDR3 size: 13 residues. CDR3 nucleotides: TGTGCCAGCAATGACAGGGGGCCCCAGCCCCAGCATTTT. It is translated as CASNDRGPQPQHF.

V gene TRBV20-1 combines with J gene TRBJ2-1; TRBD2 agrees at 8 bases. Germline lookup yields CDR1 DFQATT and CDR2 SNEGSKA (reference sequence). The J segment lost 7 bases and the V segment lost 7 bases, leaving 6 bases of the junction unmatched. CDR3 size: 12 residues. The CDR3 DNA follows: TGCAGTGTTAATCAGCGGGGGAATGAGCAGTTCTTC. This encodes CSVNQRGNEQFF.

The chain employs TRBV12-3 or TRBV12-4 and TRBJ1-6; no clear D. The CDR3 covers 11 residues. Deletions cut 3 bases from V and 12 bases from J, with 6 bases between. The CDR3 DNA is TGTGCCAGCAGTTTGGATGGACCCCTCCACTTT. It codes for CASSLDGPLHF.

This clonotype turned up a few times. V is TRBV6-2 or TRBV6-3 and J is TRBJ2-5, with 14 bases matching TRBD2. Trimming removed 4 bases from V and 2 bases from J; junction bases left unmatched: 9. CDR3 size: 18 residues. Germline-derived CDR1 and CDR2 are MNHEY and SVGEGT. CDR3 sequence reads: CASSSPGLAGGRQETQYF. In DNA, the CDR3 is TGTGCCAGCAGTTCCCCCGGACTAGCGGGGGGCAGGCAAGAGACCCAGTACTTC.

A few counts support this clonotype. The V call is TRBV28, the J call TRBJ1-1, with D possibly matching TRBD1 (6 bases). The V gene's germline CDR1 is MDHEN and CDR2 SYDVKM. CDR3 length: 13 residues. V was pared by 3 bases and J by 6 bases, with 11 bases between. In DNA form, the CDR3 reads TGTGCCAGCAGTTTTCAGGGGAGCCCTGAAGCTTTCTTT. This translates into CASSFQGSPEAFF.

The chain links TRBV5-1 to TRBJ2-3; TRBD2 agrees at 15 bases. The CDR3 contains 16 residues. The germline V gene has CDR1 SGHRS and CDR2 YFSETQ. The junction had 5 bases not matched to a gene; V was cut back by 4 bases and J by 5 bases. The CDR3 coding sequence is TGCGCCAGCAGCGTGGGACTAGCGGGGGGCAGAGATACGCAGTATTTT. Amino acids: CASSVGLAGGRDTQYF.

This clonotype was seen a handful of times. The V gene is TRBV4-3, the J gene TRBJ2-5; 9 positions agree with TRBD2. Trimming at V came to 1 base and at J to 4 bases, leaving 10 bases not matched to a gene. CDR3 size: 17 residues. Germline values: CDR1 LGHNA, CDR2 YSLEER. In DNA form, the CDR3 reads TGCGCCAGCAGCCAAGTGTTGCGGGGGGGCCGGGGAGAGACCCAGTACTTC. Amino acid sequence: CASSQVLRGGRGETQYF.

The rearrangement joins TRBV6-2 or TRBV6-3 to TRBJ2-3; D is ambiguous. CDR3 length: 13 amino acids. Germline lookup yields CDR1 MNHEY and CDR2 SVGEGT. Trimming took 3 bases from V and 6 from J, leaving 10 bases between them. DNA for the CDR3: TGTGCCAGCAGTTATGGCCAGGAGGATACGCAGTATTTT. This gives the protein CASSYGQEDTQYF.

This clonotype has a count of ten or more. The chain recombines TRBV6-1 with TRBJ2-5; a weak D match, TRBD1 (6 bases). Germline CDR1 MNHNS, CDR2 SASEGT. V was trimmed by 6 bases and J by 0 bases, leaving 8 bases between them. The CDR3 is 13 amino acids. The CDR3 sequence: CASSRDNQETQYF. CDR3 coding DNA: TGTGCCAGCAGCCGGGACAACCAAGAGACCCAGTACTTC.

This clonotype occurred a few times. The V and J genes are TRBV10-3 and TRBJ1-4, with TRBD1 as a possible D gene (5 bases). The CDR3 extends over 16 amino acids. V was cut by 0 bases and J by 8 bases, with 16 bases left in between. In germline, CDR1 is ENHRY, CDR2 SYGVKD. The CDR3 nucleotides are TGTGCCATCAGTGAGTCCTCCGGGACCCACGGGGAAAAACTGTTTTTT. Its translation: CAISESSGTHGEKLFF.

The rearrangement uses TRBV7-9 and TRBJ1-1; no firm D call. The CDR3 totals 17 residues. The germline gives CDR1 SEHNR, CDR2 FQNEAQ (reference sequence). The V and J ends lost 5 bases and 2 bases respectively, with 21 bases between them. This CDR3 reads CASSPLVRGPLNTEAFF. The CDR3 DNA is TGTGCCAGCAGCCCCCTTGTGAGAGGCCCACTAAACACTGAAGCTTTCTTT.

This clonotype occurred a few times. J is TRBJ1-4 and V is TRBV4-3, with D tentatively TRBD1 (5 bases). Germline loops: CDR1 LGHNA, CDR2 YSLEER. V was cut by 0 bases and J by 7 bases, with 12 bases left in between. The CDR3 has 15 amino acids. This CDR3 is CASSQEGVGAEKLFF. The CDR3 nucleotides are TGCGCCAGCAGCCAAGAGGGGGTAGGGGCTGAAAAACTGTTTTTT.

This rearrangement joins TRBV7-2 to TRBJ2-1, with 13 positions matching TRBD2. V trimming: 4 bases; J trimming: 7 bases; junction bases outside the gene matches: 4. This CDR3 has 15 amino acids. Germline CDR1 SGHTA, CDR2 FQGNSA. CDR3 protein: CASSSGLAGVNEQFF. CDR3 nucleotide sequence: TGTGCCAGCAGCTCCGGACTAGCGGGGGTGAATGAGCAGTTCTTC.